This T cell receptor beta chain was captured by sequencing in a study of blood T cell repertoires in COVID-19 (TCRdb year 2020). Study-level background: Collaborator samples came from the United States, Italy and Spain and covered acute and convalescent phases of COVID-19. The repertoires were made available in a free public database intended to serve as a resource for research on the immune response to SARS-CoV-2. Deeply sampled blood TCRbeta repertoires from subjects exposed to, actively infected with, or recovered from COVID-19 were included in the dataset. Samples came from the ongoing ImmuneRACE study (first 160 participants) plus 1,254 subjects from 6 global collaborators. The material from the prospective study consisted of cDNA or gDNA derived from T cells, B-cell-depleted T cells, or PBMCs. Nearly every sample came with metadata listing a de-identified subject ID, COVID-19 status, age in years and sex. Where available, HLA class I and class II types were obtained from metadata supplied by the sample provider rather than from assay-based typing.

With regard to this clone: Its specific antigen is unknown. Per-base qualities were not stored, and no clone one base away is much larger.

The CDR3, cysteine through phenylalanine, is 17 amino acids long. Only the CDR3 DNA is retained, 51 bases long and in frame from the first base. V is trimmed back by 2 bases and J by 4 bases, and the junction contains 10 bases that no gene match accounts for. The germline V gene specifies MNHNS as CDR1 and SASEGT as CDR2. Findings and caveats that apply to the study as a whole: Clinical and demographic metadata were provided uncurated, with the amount varying by source and participant.

In the prospective study, participants were roughly 18 to 89 years old, resided in about two dozen geographic areas of the United States, and were enrolled through a virtual design. To assign participants to cohorts, the prospective study relied on clinical history that participants themselves reported in a screening survey and a study questionnaire. Mobile phlebotomists in the prospective study collected whole blood, serum and a nasopharyngeal or oropharyngeal swab from every participant. Prospective study participants could optionally give additional blood draws and questionnaires over an approximately two-month period. Prospective study blood samples were shipped either frozen or at room temperature before DNA extraction. TCRbeta CDR3 regions were amplified from genomic DNA by means of the immunoSEQ Assay, a bias-controlled multiplex PCR. The published analysis was carried out like this. Nucleated cell counts per sample were estimated from amplification of reference gene primers within the assay. Sequence reads were collapsed and filtered to measure the absolute abundance of every unique TCRbeta CDR3 rearrangement. Productive Simpson clonality was computed per sample as the square root of Simpson's diversity index over productive rearrangements. This immuneACCESS table, as held by TCRdb, lists in-frame sequences with V and J called but not all clones. Of the missing ones, under half trace to an unresolved V gene in checked studies; the others have no known cause. Clonal size and the V and J genes are those of that table, whereas D and trimming came from the DNA. The sample data list roughly 280,000 clones, and more than 80% of these were observed just once. Jointly, the top ten make up about 4% of the sample.

This chain is built from TRBV6-1 and TRBJ1-4, with TRBD1 matching 7 junction bases. Sequencing used PBMCs or T cells enriched from blood (not recorded which). This receptor was taken from a woman under 40 with acute COVID-19. The CDR3 reads as follows: CASSEPDRPFYNEKLFF. The nucleotide sequence is TGTGCCAGCAGTGAACCGGACAGGCCCTTTTATAATGAAAAACTGTTTTTT.